This T cell receptor beta chain was captured in a study of blood T cell repertoires in COVID-19. As for the study in general: The analysed material was cDNA or gDNA that came from T cells, B-cell-depleted T cells, or PBMCs.

After removal of 8 bases from V and 4 bases from J, the junction contained 15 bases not matched to a gene. Germline CDR1 LNHDA, CDR2 SQIVND (reference sequence). CDR3 size: 16 residues. The data were produced by immunoSEQ multiplex PCR, yet TCRdb's version contains in-frame clones alone and is incomplete. The repertoire holds 120,000 or so clones, with around two thirds as singletons. This clone has just one count. This clonotype was obtained from a woman in her 70s with acute or convalescent COVID-19. Sequenced input: peripheral blood. This rearrangement joins TRBV19 to TRBJ1-2, with TRBD1 matching over 8 bases. CDR3 protein: CASGQGSFIMGYGYTF. Written as DNA, the CDR3 is TGTGCCAGTGGACAGGGCAGCTTCATCATGGGCTATGGCTACACCTTC.